A single sample is the source of the 20 T cell receptor beta chains below, sequenced in a study of blood T cell repertoires in COVID-19. Using immunoSEQ multiplex PCR, the repertoire was profiled, and TCRdb retains in-frame clones only, with some absent. The sample shows tens of thousands of clones, 78% of them seen only once. What was sequenced was peripheral blood. These receptor sequences come from a man in his 70s with COVID-19, enrolled during active disease.

The chain links TRBV24-1 to TRBJ1-1; no firm D call. Looked up from germline, CDR1 is KGHDR and CDR2 is SFDVKD. V gave up 3 bases and J gave up 0 bases, with 7 bases separating them. The CDR3 is 14 amino acids. CDR3 sequence (DNA): TGTGCCACCAGTGATGGGAGCGTGAACACTGAAGCTTTCTTT. This translates into CATSDGSVNTEAFF.

J is TRBJ2-6 and V is TRBV4-3, with 9 bases aligning to TRBD2. Trimming at V came to 0 bases and at J to 0 bases, leaving 9 bases not matched to a gene. The CDR3 consists of 20 residues. Germline values: CDR1 LGHNA, CDR2 YSLEER. The CDR3 DNA sequence: TGCGCCAGCAGCCAAGACGTGACTAGCGGCCTATTCTCTGGGGCCAACGTCCTGACTTTC. It translates to CASSQDVTSGLFSGANVLTF.

The chain recombines TRBV4-2 with TRBJ2-1; TRBD2 might be the D (5 bases). Trimming cost V 0 bases and J 0 bases, with 12 bases left between them. The germline CDR1 and CDR2 sequences are LGHNA and YNFKEQ. CDR3 length: 17 residues. DNA for the CDR3: TGTGCCAGCAGCCAAGAGGAGGCGGTTAGCTCCTACAATGAGCAGTTCTTC. It codes for CASSQEEAVSSYNEQFF.

This chain links TRBV11-2 with TRBJ2-2, with a weak D call TRBD2 (5 bases). The germline V gene has CDR1 SGHAT and CDR2 FQNNGV. This CDR3 is built from 15 residues. V shed 4 bases and J shed 1 base, with 10 bases lying between them. Here the CDR3 reads CASSSKAGNTGELFF. The CDR3 DNA is TGTGCCAGCAGCTCCAAGGCGGGGAACACCGGGGAGCTGTTTTTT.

V is TRBV7-6 and J is TRBJ1-4; TRBD1 is a possible D gene (6 bases). V shed 0 bases and J shed 7 bases, with 15 bases lying between them. From germline, CDR1 is SGHVS and CDR2 FNYEAQ. There are 16 residues in the CDR3. CDR3 loop: CASSLAGGAPGEKLFF. CDR3 DNA: TGTGCCAGCAGCTTAGCGGGGGGGGCGCCTGGTGAAAAACTGTTTTTT.

CDR3 region: CATSPDRGFGMNTEAFF. The CDR3 coding sequence is TGTGCCACCAGTCCAGACAGGGGGTTTGGAATGAACACTGAAGCTTTCTTT. The rearrangement links TRBV15 to TRBJ1-1, with 9 nucleotides matching TRBD1. The germline CDR1 and CDR2 sequences are LNHNV and YYDKDF (reference sequence). This CDR3 contains 17 residues. The ends lost 6 bases at V and 0 bases at J; junction bases unmatched: 11.

V is TRBV2 and J is TRBJ2-2; the match to TRBD2 covers 12 bases. This CDR3 contains 15 residues. With 7 bases clipped from V and 4 bases from J, the junction kept 4 bases outside the gene matches. Looked up from germline, CDR1 is SNHLY and CDR2 is FYNNEI. CDR3 bases: TGTGCCAGCAAACTGGGACTAGCGGGCACCGGGGAGCTGTTTTTT. Translating gives CASKLGLAGTGELFF.

This chain links TRBV7-9 with TRBJ1-6; D is unclear. Per germline, CDR1 SEHNR and CDR2 FQNEAQ (reference sequence). This CDR3 comprises 14 residues. V was clipped by 2 bases and J by 9 bases, with 11 bases between them. The CDR3 is CASSLTGRGSPLHF. The CDR3 DNA reads as TGTGCCAGCAGCTTAACGGGCCGGGGTTCACCCCTCCACTTT.

The gene calls are TRBV7-5 and TRBJ2-1; the listed D gene, TRBD1, was not tested against the DNA. TRBV7-5 is listed as a pseudogene. The CDR3 totals 17 residues. As DNA, the CDR3 is TGTGCCAGAAGCGGTTTTAAGTCAGGGCCGGCATACAATGAGCAGTTCTTC. It encodes CARSGFKSGPAYNEQFF.

CDR3 sequence (DNA): TGTGCCAGCATCCGGACAGGCCGTTTGGAGACCCAGTACTTC. Protein: CASIRTGRLETQYF. V and J are TRBV6-6 and TRBJ2-5; 7 bases match TRBD1. In germline, CDR1 is MNHNY, CDR2 SVGAGI (reference sequence). V lost 7 bases, J lost 5 bases, and 10 bases stayed unmatched. The CDR3 runs 14 residues.

The rearrangement links TRBV4-3 to TRBJ1-2; D ambiguous. V shed 0 bases and J shed 4 bases, with 15 bases lying between them. The germline CDR1 and CDR2 sequences are LGHNA and YSLEER. The CDR3 covers 16 residues. The CDR3 sequence is CASSQEAGGVSYGYTF. The CDR3 nucleotides are TGCGCCAGCAGCCAAGAGGCGGGCGGAGTCTCCTATGGCTACACCTTC.

The V and J genes are TRBV19 and TRBJ2-2; 10 bases align to TRBD2. The trim removed 5 bases at V and 5 bases at J, leaving 11 bases unmatched. The CDR3 has 17 amino acids. CDR1 and CDR2 (germline): LNHDA, SQIVND (reference sequence). The CDR3 protein is CASSARTSGRGTGELFF. The CDR3 region has the DNA TGTGCCAGTAGTGCCCGGACTAGCGGACGTGGGACCGGGGAGCTGTTTTTT.

The CDR3 sequence: CASSLGVGQGGETQYF. CDR3 bases: TGTGCCAGCAGCTTAGGGGTGGGACAGGGAGGAGAGACCCAGTACTTC. The chain joins TRBV7-9 to TRBJ2-5; 9 positions match TRBD1. The CDR3 has 16 residues. Germline assignment: CDR1 SEHNR and CDR2 FQNEAQ (reference sequence). V dropped 1 base and J dropped 4; count of bases not matched to a gene: 7. The full variable domain, completed using reference TRBV7-9 and TRBJ2-5, is DTGVSQNPRHKITKRGQNVTFRCDPISEHNRLYWYRQTLGQGPEFLTYFQNEAQLEKSRLLSDRFSAERPKGSFSTLEIQRTEQGDSAMYLCASSLGVGQGGETQYFGPGTRLLVL.

The chain joins TRBV18 to TRBJ2-3; no definite D call. Per germline, CDR1 KGHSH and CDR2 LQKENI. Deletions cut 2 bases from V and 4 bases from J, with 4 bases between. The CDR3 contains 12 residues. The CDR3 sequence: CASSPSADTQYF. The CDR3 DNA reads TGTGCCAGCTCACCAAGCGCAGATACGCAGTATTTT.

This sequence joins TRBV4-1 and TRBJ1-1, with a weak D call TRBD1 (6 bases). The CDR3 sequence is 15 residues long. Between the trimmed V and J ends, which lost 3 bases and 5 bases, there was a span of 16 bases. Germline-derived CDR1 and CDR2 are MGHRA and YSYEKL. The DNA for the CDR3 is TGCGCCAGCAGCCACGCCTGGACAGCGAAGACTGAAGCTTTCTTT. It yields the protein CASSHAWTAKTEAFF.

The chain couples TRBV6-1 to TRBJ2-2, with a weak D call TRBD2 (5 bases). The germline V gene encodes CDR1 MNHNS and CDR2 SASEGT. V was cut by 2 bases and J by 8 bases, with 9 bases left in between. The CDR3 loop spans 13 amino acids. The CDR3 spells CASSERRWGELFF. CDR3 DNA sequence: TGTGCCAGCAGTGAACGGAGGTGGGGGGAGCTGTTTTTT.

The chain combines TRBV6-2 or TRBV6-3 with TRBJ2-2, with 8 bases lining up with TRBD1. The J segment lost 4 bases and the V segment lost 6 bases, leaving 4 bases of the junction unmatched. The CDR3 has 14 residues. The germline V gene encodes CDR1 MNHEY and CDR2 SVGEGT. The CDR3 nucleotides are TGTGCCAGCAGCATCGACAGGGGCACCGGGGAGCTGTTTTTT. Protein sequence: CASSIDRGTGELFF.

The V and J genes are TRBV7-6 and TRBJ2-5, with 8 bases aligning to TRBD2. The CDR3 has 15 residues. CDR1 and CDR2 from the germline V gene are SGHVS and FNYEAQ. With V trimmed by 5 bases and J by 2 bases, 7 bases remained unmatched. CDR3 DNA sequence: TGTGCCAGCAGCGGACGGGGGGGGATTCAAGAGACCCAGTACTTC. Protein sequence: CASSGRGGIQETQYF. Supplemented by reference TRBV7-6 and TRBJ2-5, the full variable domain reads GAGVSQSPRYKVTKRGQDVALRCDPISGHVSLYWYRQALGQGPEFLTYFNYEAQQDKSGLPNDRFSAERPEGSISTLTIQRTEQRDSAMYRCASSGRGGIQETQYFGPGTRLLVL.

The chain is built from TRBV19 and TRBJ2-1, with D maybe TRBD2 (5 bases). The CDR3 runs to 15 residues. V was shortened by 6 bases and J by 4 bases, with 16 bases between the two germline ends. Germline V lookup: CDR1 LNHDA, CDR2 SQIVND (reference sequence). CDR3 loop: CASRPRDLPYNEQFF. CDR3 coding DNA: TGTGCCAGTAGGCCACGGGATTTACCGTACAATGAGCAGTTCTTC. Filled out from reference TRBV19 and TRBJ2-1, the complete variable domain reads DGGITQSPKYLFRKEGQNVTLSCEQNLNHDAMYWYRQDPGQGLRLIYYSQIVNDFQKGDIAEGYSVSREKKESFPLTVTSAQKNPTAFYLCASRPRDLPYNEQFFGPGTRLTVL.

This clone has more than one count but fewer than ten. The chain combines TRBV2 with TRBJ1-1; 11 bases align to TRBD1. The CDR3 sequence is 12 residues long. V shed 8 bases and J 4 bases; nucleotides not matched to a gene: 0. Germline CDR1 SNHLY, CDR2 FYNNEI. CDR3 sequence (DNA): TGTGCCAGCGGGACAGGGGGCACTGAAGCTTTCTTT. Translated: CASGTGGTEAFF.